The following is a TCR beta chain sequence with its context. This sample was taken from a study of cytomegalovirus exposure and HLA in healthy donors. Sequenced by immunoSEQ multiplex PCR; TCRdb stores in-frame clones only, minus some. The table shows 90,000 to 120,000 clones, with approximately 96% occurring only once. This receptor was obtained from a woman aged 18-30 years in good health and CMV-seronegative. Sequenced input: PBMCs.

DNA for the CDR3: TGTGCCAGCAGCTTTTCGCAACAGTCCTACGAGCAGTACTTC. Protein sequence: CASSFSQQSYEQYF. The gene calls are TRBV7-9 and TRBJ2-7; D call uncertain. The CDR3 length is 14 residues. V dropped 3 bases and J dropped 1 base, with 10 bases sitting between them. Germline CDR1 and CDR2: SEHNR and FQNEAQ (reference sequence).